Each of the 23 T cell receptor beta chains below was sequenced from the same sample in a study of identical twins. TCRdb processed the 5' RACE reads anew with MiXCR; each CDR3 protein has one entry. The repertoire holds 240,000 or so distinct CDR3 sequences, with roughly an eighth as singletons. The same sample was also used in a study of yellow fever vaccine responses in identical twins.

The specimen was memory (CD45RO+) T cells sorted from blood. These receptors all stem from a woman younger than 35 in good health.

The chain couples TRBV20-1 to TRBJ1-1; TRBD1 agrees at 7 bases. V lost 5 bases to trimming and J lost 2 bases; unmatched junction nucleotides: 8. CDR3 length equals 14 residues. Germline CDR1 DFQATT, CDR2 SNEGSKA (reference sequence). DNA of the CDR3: TGCAGTGCTCTTCCTGGACAGGCTAACACTGAAGCTTTCTTT. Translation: CSALPGQANTEAFF.

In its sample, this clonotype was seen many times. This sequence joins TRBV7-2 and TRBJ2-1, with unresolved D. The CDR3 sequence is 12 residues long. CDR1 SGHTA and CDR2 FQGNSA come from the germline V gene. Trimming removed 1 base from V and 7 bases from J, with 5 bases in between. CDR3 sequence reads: CASSLGWNEQFF. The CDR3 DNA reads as TGTGCCAGCAGCTTAGGTTGGAATGAGCAGTTCTTC. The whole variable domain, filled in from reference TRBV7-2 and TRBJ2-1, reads GAGVSQSPSNKVTEKGKDVELRCDPISGHTALYWYRQSLGQGLEFLIYFQGNSAPDKSGLPSDRFSAERTGGSVSTLTIQRTQQEDSAVYLCASSLGWNEQFFGPGTRLTVL.

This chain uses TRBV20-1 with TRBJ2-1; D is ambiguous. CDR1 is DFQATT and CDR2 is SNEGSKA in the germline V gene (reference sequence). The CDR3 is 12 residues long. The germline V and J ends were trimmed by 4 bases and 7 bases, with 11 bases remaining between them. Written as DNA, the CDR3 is TGCAGTGCTACCCTTGCTAGGAATGAGCAGTTCTTC. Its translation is CSATLARNEQFF.

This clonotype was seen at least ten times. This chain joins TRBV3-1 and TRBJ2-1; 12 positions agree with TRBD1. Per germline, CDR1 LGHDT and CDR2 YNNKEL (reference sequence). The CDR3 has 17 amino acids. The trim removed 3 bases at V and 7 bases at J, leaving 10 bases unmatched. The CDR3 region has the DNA TGTGCCAGCAGCCAGACTATCCGGGACAGGGGGCGAAATGAGCAGTTCTTC. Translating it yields CASSQTIRDRGRNEQFF.

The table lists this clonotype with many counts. The CDR3 spells CASSHTSEQYF. The CDR3 nucleotides are TGTGCCAGCAGCCATACTAGCGAGCAGTACTTC. This chain links TRBV3-1 with TRBJ2-7, with D maybe TRBD2 (5 bases). V was shortened by 3 bases and J by 6 bases, with 6 bases between the two germline ends. Germline loops: CDR1 LGHDT, CDR2 YNNKEL (reference sequence). The CDR3 has 11 amino acids.

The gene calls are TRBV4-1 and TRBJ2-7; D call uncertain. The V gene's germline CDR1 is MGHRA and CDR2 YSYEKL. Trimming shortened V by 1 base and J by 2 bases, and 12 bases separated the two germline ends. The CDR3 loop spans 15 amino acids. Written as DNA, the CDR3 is TGCGCCAGCAGCCAAGGAGGCCAAAATACCTACGAGCAGTACTTC. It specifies CASSQGGQNTYEQYF.

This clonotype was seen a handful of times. As DNA, the CDR3 is TGCAGTGCTAGAGAGACTAGCGGATTTGGCATTCAGTACTTC. Residues: CSARETSGFGIQYF. The rearrangement joins TRBV20-1 to TRBJ2-4, with TRBD2 matching 9 bases. V dropped 0 bases and J dropped 9; count of bases not matched to a gene: 6. This CDR3 has 14 residues. Germline V gene lookup returns CDR1 DFQATT and CDR2 SNEGSKA (reference sequence).

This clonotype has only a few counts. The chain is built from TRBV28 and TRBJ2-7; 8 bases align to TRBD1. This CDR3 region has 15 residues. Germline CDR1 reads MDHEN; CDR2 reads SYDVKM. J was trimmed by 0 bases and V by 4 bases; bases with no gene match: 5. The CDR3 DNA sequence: TGTGCCAGCAGTTCCCGGACAGGGCTCTCCTACGAGCAGTACTTC. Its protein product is CASSSRTGLSYEQYF.

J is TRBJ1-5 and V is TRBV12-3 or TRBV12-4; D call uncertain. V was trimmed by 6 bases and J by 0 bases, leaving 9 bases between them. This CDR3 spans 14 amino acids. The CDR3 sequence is CASSHTGSNQPQHF. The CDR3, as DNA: TGTGCCAGCAGCCATACGGGTAGCAATCAGCCCCAGCATTTT.

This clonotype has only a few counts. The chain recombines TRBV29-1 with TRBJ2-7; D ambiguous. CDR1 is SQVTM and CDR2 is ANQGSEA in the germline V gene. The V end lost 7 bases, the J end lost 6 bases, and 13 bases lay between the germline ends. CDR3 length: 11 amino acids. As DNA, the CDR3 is TGCAGCGCCGTGAGGAAGGCCGAGCAGTACTTC. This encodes CSAVRKAEQYF.

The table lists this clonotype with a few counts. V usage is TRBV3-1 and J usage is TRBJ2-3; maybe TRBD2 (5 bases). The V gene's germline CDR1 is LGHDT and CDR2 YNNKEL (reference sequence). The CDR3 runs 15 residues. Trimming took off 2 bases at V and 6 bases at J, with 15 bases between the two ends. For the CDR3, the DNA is TGTGCCAGCAGCCAATTTCGGCTAGCTACGGATACGCAGTATTTT. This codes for CASSQFRLATDTQYF.

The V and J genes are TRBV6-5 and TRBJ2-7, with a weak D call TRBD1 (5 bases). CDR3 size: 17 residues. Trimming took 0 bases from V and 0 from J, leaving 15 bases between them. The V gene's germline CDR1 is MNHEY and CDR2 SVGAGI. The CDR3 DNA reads TGTGCCAGCAGTTACTCGGCTCCAGGGTCGTCCTCCTACGAGCAGTACTTC. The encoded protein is CASSYSAPGSSSYEQYF.

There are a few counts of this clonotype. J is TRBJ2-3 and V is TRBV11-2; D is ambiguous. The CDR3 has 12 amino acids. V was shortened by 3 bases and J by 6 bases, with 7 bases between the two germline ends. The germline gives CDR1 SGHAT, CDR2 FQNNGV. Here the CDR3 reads CASSFLKDTQYF. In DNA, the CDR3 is TGTGCCAGCAGCTTCCTCAAGGATACGCAGTATTTT.

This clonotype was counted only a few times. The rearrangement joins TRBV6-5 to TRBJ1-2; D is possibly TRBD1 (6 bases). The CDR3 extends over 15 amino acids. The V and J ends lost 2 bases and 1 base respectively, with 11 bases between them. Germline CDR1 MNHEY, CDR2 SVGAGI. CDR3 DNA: TGTGCCAGCAGTTACCGCGGGACAAATAACTATGGCTACACCTTC. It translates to CASSYRGTNNYGYTF.

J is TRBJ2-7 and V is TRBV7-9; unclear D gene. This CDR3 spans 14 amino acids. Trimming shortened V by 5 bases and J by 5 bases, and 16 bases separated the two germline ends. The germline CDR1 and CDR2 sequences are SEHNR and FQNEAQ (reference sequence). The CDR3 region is CASSPPRVAHEQYF. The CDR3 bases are TGTGCCAGCAGCCCCCCCCGGGTAGCCCACGAGCAGTACTTC.

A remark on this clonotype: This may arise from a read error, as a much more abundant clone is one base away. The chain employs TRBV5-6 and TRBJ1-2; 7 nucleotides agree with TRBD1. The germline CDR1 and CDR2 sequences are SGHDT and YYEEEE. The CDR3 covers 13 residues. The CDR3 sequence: CASCLAGQRGYTF. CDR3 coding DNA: TGTGCCAGCTGCTTGGCGGGACAGAGGGGCTACACCTTC.

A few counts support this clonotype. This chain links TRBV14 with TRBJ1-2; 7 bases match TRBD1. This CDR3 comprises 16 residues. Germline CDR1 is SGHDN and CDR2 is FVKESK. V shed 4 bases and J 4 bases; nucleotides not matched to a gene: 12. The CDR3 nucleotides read TGTGCCAGCAGCCTCCTCGGGACAGCGGCCCGCTATGGCTACACCTTC. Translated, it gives CASSLLGTAARYGYTF.

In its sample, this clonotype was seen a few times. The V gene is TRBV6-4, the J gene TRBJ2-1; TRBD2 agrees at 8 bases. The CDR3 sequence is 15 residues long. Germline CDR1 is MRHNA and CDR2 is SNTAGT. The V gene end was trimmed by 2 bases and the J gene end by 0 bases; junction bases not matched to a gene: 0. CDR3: CASSDSGSSYNEQFF. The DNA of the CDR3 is TGTGCCAGCAGTGACAGCGGGAGCTCCTACAATGAGCAGTTCTTC.

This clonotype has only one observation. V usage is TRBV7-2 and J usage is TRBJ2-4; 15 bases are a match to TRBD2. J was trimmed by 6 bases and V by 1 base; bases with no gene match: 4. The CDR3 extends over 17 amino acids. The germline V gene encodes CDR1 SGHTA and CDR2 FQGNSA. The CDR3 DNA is TGTGCCAGCAGCTTAGGGACTAGCGGGGGGGCCCGAAACATTCAGTACTTC. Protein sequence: CASSLGTSGGARNIQYF.

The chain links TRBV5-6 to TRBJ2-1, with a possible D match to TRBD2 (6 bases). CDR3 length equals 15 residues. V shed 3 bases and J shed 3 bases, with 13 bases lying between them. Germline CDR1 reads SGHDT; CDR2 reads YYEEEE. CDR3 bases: TGTGCCAGCAGCTCGACTAGGTCGGTCTACAATGAGCAGTTCTTC. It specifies CASSSTRSVYNEQFF.

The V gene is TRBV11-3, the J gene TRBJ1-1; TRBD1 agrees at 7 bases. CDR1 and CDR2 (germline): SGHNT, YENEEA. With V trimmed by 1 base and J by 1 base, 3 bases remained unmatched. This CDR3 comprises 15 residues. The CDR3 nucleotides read TGTGCCAGCAGCTTAGGACAGGGAGAGAACACTGAAGCTTTCTTT. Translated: CASSLGQGENTEAFF.

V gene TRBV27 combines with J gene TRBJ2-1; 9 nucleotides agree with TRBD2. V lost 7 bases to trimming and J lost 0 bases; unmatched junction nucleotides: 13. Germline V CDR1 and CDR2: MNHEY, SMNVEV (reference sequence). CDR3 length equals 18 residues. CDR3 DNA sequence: TGTGCCAGCATTGAGCGAGCGGGAGGTATAAGCTCCTACAATGAGCAGTTCTTC. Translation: CASIERAGGISSYNEQFF.

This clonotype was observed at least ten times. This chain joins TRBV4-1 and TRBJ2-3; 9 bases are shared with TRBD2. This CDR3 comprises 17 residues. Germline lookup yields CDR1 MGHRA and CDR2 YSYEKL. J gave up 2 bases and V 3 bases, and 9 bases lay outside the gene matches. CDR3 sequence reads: CASSQGRLAAYTDTQYF. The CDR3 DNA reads TGCGCCAGCAGCCAGGGTAGACTAGCGGCGTACACAGATACGCAGTATTTT.